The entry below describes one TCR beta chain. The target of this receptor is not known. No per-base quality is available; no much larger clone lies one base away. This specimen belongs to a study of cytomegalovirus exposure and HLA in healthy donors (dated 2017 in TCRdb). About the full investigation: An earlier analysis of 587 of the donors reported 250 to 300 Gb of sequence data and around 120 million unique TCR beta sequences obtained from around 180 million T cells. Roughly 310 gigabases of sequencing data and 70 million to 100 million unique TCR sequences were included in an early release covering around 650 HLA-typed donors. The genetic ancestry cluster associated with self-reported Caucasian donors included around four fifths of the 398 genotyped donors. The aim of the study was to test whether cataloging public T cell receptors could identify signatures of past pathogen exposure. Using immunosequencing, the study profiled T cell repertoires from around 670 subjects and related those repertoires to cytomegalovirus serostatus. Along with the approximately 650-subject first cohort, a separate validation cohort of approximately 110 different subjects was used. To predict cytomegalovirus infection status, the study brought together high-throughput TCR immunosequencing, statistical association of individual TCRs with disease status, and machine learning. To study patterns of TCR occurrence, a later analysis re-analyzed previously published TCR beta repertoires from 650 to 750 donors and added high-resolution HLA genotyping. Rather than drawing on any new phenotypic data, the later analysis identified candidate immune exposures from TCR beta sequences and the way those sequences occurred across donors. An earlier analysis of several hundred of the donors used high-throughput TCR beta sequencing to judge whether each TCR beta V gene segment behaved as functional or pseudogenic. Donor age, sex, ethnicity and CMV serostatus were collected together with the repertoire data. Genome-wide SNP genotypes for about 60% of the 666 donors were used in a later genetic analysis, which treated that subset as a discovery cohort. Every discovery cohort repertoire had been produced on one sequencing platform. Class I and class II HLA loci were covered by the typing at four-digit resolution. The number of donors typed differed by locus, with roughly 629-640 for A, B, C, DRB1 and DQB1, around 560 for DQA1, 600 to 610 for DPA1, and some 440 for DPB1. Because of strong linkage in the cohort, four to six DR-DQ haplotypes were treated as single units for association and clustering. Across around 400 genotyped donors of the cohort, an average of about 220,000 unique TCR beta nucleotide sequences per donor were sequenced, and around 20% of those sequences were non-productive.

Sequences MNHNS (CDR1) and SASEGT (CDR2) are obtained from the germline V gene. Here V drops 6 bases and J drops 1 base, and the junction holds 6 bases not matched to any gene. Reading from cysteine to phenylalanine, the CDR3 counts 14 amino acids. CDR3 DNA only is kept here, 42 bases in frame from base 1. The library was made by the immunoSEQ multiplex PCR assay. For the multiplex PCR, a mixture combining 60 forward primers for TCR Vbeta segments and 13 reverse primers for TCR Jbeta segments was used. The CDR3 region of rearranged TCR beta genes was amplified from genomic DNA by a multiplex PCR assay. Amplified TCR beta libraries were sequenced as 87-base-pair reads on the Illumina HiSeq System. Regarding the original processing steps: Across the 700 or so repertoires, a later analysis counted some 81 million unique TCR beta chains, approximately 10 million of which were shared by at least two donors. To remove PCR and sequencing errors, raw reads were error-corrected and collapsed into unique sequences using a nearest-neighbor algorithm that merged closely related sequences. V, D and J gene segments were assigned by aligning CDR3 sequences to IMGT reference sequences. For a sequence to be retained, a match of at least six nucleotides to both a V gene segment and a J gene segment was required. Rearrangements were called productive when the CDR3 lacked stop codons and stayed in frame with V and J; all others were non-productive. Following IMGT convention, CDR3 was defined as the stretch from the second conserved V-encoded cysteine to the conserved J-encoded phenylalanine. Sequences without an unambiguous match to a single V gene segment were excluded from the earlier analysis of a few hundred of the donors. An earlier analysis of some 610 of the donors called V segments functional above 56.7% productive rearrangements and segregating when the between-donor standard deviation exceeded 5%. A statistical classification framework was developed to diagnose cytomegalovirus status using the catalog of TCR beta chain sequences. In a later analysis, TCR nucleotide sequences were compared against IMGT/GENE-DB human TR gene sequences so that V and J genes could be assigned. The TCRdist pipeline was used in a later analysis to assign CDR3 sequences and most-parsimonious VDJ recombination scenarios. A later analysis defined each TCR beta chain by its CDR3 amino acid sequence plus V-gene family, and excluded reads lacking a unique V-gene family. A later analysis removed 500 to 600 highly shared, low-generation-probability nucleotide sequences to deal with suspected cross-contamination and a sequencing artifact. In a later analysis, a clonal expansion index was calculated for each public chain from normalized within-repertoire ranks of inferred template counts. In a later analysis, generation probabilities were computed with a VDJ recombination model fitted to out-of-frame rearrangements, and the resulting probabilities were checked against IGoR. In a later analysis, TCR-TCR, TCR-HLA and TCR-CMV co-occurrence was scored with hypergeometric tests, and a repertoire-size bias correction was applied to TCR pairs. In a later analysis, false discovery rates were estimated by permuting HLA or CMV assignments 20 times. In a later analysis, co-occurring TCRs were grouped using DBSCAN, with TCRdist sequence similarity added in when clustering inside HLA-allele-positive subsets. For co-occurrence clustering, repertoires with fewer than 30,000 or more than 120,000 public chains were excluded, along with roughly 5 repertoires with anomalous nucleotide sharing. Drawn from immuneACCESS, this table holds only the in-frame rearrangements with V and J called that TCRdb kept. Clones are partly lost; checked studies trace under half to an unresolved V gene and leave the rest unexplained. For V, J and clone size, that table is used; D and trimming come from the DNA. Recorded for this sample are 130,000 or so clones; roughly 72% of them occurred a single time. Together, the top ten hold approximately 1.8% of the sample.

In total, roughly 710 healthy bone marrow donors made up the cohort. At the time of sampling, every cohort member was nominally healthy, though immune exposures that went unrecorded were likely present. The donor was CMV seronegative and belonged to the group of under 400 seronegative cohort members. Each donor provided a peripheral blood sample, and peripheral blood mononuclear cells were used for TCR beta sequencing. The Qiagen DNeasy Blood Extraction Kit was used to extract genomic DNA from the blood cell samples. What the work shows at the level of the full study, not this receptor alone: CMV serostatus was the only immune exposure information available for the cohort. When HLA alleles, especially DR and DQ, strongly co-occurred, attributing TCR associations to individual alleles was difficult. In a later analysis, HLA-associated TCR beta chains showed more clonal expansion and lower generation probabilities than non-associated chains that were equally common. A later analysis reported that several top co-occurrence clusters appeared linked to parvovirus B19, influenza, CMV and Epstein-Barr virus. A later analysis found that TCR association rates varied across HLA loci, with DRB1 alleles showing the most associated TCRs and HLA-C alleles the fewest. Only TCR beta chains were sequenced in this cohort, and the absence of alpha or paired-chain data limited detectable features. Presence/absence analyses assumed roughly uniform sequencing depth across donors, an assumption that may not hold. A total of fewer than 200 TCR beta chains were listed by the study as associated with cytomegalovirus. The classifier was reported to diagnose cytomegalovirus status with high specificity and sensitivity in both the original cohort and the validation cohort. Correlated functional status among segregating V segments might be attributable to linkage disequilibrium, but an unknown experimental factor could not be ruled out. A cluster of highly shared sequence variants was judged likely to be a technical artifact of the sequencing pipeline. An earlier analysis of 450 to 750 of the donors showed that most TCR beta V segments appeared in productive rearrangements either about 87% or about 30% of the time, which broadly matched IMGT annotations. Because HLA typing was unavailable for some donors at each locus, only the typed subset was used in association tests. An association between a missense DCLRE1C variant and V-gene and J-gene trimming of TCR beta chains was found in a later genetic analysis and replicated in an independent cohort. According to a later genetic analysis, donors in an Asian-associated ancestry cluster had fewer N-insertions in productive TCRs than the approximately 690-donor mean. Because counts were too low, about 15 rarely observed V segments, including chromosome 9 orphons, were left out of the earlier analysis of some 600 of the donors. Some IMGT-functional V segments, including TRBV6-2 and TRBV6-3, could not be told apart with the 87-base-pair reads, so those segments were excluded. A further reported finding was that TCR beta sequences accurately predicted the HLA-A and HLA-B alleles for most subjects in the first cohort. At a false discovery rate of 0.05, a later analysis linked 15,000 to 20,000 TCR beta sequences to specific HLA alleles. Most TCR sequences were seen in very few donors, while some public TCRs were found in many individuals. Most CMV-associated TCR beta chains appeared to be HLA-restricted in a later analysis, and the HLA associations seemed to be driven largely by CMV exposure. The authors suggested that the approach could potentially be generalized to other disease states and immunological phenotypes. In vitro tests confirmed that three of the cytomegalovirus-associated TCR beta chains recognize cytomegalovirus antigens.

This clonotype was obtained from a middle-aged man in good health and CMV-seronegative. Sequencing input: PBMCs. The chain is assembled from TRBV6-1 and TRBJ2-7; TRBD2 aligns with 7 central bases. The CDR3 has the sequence CASRRERDSYEQYF. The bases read TGTGCCAGCAGGCGGGAGCGGGATTCCTACGAGCAGTACTTC.